The source of this T cell receptor beta chain is a study of blood T cell repertoires in COVID-19. In the study overall: Samples representing acute and convalescent COVID-19 were sourced from the United States, Italy and Spain.

Trimming removed 4 bases from V and 7 bases from J; junction bases left unmatched: 7. CDR1 KGHDR and CDR2 SFDVKD come from the germline V gene. The CDR3 totals 14 residues. Libraries were prepared by immunoSEQ multiplex PCR; TCRdb keeps only in-frame clonotypes and omits some of them. This sample has 200,000 to 300,000 clones, with more than 85% found just once. The chain carries TRBV24-1 and TRBJ1-2, with TRBD1 matching 8 bases. The receptor's source is a woman aged 25-40 years who had recovered from COVID-19. Input material: PBMCs or T cells enriched from blood (not recorded which). The CDR3: CATSDLDRAGGYTF. The CDR3 DNA reads TGTGCCACCAGTGACTTGGACAGGGCCGGTGGCTACACCTTC.